The 29 T cell receptor beta chains reported below all come from one sample, sequenced in a study of beta chain features in type 1 diabetes. All of the isolated RNA was reverse transcribed, so expressed TCRB transcripts were sequenced. Assay used: immunoSEQ multiplex PCR; TCRdb lists only in-frame clones, some missing. The sample comprises around 430,000 clones, approximately 30% of which are singletons, and almost 0.065% rests with the top ten. Sample: naive CD4+ T cells from blood. The receptors stem from a man in his late teens or twenties in good health.

The chain uses TRBV9 and TRBJ2-5, with a tentative D call TRBD2 (5 bases). This CDR3 contains 16 residues. Trimming left V 6 bases short and J 2 bases short, with 20 bases between. Germline-derived CDR1 and CDR2 are SGDLS and YYNGEE. CDR3 nucleotides: TGTGCCAGCACCACTACCCTCAGGAAGCGGCAAGAGACCCAGTACTTC. Translating it yields CASTTTLRKRQETQYF.

This chain connects TRBV4-1 to TRBJ2-4; TRBD2 might be the D (6 bases). The CDR3 extends over 17 amino acids. The germline V and J ends were trimmed by 5 bases and 0 bases, with 17 bases remaining between them. CDR1 is MGHRA, CDR2 YSYEKL, per germline. CDR3 region: CASSSGRLQGAKNIQYF. DNA of the CDR3: TGCGCCAGCAGCTCAGGGAGGCTCCAGGGAGCCAAAAACATTCAGTACTTC.

The rearrangement joins TRBV18 to TRBJ2-7; possibly TRBD1 for D (6 bases). This CDR3 comprises 13 residues. V lost 6 bases and J 2 bases, leaving 11 bases between the germline ends. The germline gives CDR1 KGHSH, CDR2 LQKENI. CDR3 nucleotide sequence: TGTGCCAGCTCCCGGGACACCACCTACGAGCAGTACTTC. It is translated as CASSRDTTYEQYF.

This chain links TRBV6-5 with TRBJ2-2; D not certain. The CDR3 totals 15 residues. The V gene's germline CDR1 is MNHEY and CDR2 SVGAGI. V was cut by 3 bases and J by 0 bases, with 8 bases left in between. The CDR3 reads CASSYSASNTGELFF. The CDR3, as DNA: TGTGCCAGCAGTTATTCGGCGTCGAACACCGGGGAGCTGTTTTTT.

The genes are TRBV30 and TRBJ2-1; D not resolved. The ends were cut back, 1 base at V and 7 bases at J, with 5 bases in the middle. CDR3 length: 11 residues. CDR1 and CDR2 from the germline V gene are GTSNPN and SVGIG (reference sequence). CDR3 sequence: CAWSALNEQFF. The CDR3 DNA reads as TGTGCCTGGAGTGCTTTGAATGAGCAGTTCTTC.

This chain links TRBV10-3 with TRBJ2-1; D is unclear. CDR3 length equals 16 residues. Germline V CDR1 and CDR2: ENHRY, SYGVKD. V was pared by 0 bases and J by 5 bases, with 14 bases between. The CDR3 sequence: CAISESGRLRNNEQFF. The CDR3 bases are TGTGCCATCAGTGAGTCAGGCAGACTGAGGAACAATGAGCAGTTCTTC.

This clone was detected only a few times. This sequence joins TRBV9 and TRBJ2-5; the D is unclear. The ends were cut back, 3 bases at V and 0 bases at J, with 9 bases in the middle. The V gene's germline CDR1 is SGDLS and CDR2 YYNGEE. This CDR3 spans 14 amino acids. CDR3 in amino acids: CASSAEPHQETQYF. The DNA for the CDR3 is TGTGCCAGCAGCGCAGAACCTCACCAAGAGACCCAGTACTTC.

This clone appeared a few times. The V gene is TRBV6-5, the J gene TRBJ2-2; no definite D call. The CDR3 has 15 amino acids. Germline V gene data show CDR1 as MNHEY and CDR2 as SVGAGI. With 2 bases removed from V and 0 bases from J, the gap between germline ends came to 7 bases. The CDR3 DNA is TGTGCCAGCAGTTACAGTGCAACGAACACCGGGGAGCTGTTTTTT. Encoded protein: CASSYSATNTGELFF.

This chain uses TRBV9 with TRBJ2-2, with D tentatively TRBD1 (6 bases). From germline, CDR1 is SGDLS and CDR2 YYNGEE. V was clipped by 4 bases and J by 6 bases, with 19 bases between them. This CDR3 contains 16 residues. The CDR3: CASSFQTGPRAGELFF. CDR3 DNA sequence: TGTGCCAGCAGCTTCCAGACAGGCCCCCGCGCCGGGGAGCTGTTTTTT.

The CDR3 loop is CASGQGLYTDTQYF. In nucleotides, the CDR3 is TGTGCTAGTGGTCAGGGACTATACACAGATACGCAGTATTTT. The V and J genes are TRBV12-5 and TRBJ2-3; the match to TRBD2 covers 7 bases. Trimming cost V 5 bases and J 2 bases; bases outside gene matches: 4. This CDR3 is built from 14 residues. The germline V gene has CDR1 LGHNT and CDR2 FRNRAP.

In this sample, this clone turned up a few times. The DNA of the CDR3 is TGCAGTGCTAGATCAAACTATGGCTACACCTTC. This translates into CSARSNYGYTF. This chain links TRBV20-1 with TRBJ1-2; D is undetermined. V was pared by 2 bases and J by 2 bases, with 3 bases between. The CDR3 is 11 amino acids. CDR1 DFQATT and CDR2 SNEGSKA come from the germline V gene (reference sequence).

The sample holds a few counts of this clone. V is TRBV15 and J is TRBJ1-2, with a tentative D call TRBD1 (6 bases). Trimming shortened V by 3 bases and J by 4 bases, and 9 bases separated the two germline ends. There are 13 residues in the CDR3. Germline values: CDR1 LNHNV, CDR2 YYDKDF (reference sequence). As DNA, the CDR3 is TGTGCCACCAGCAGGGACAGAACCTATGGCTACACCTTC. Translating gives CATSRDRTYGYTF.

There are a few counts of this clone. J is TRBJ1-4 and V is TRBV15; a weak D match, TRBD1 (6 bases). Per germline, CDR1 LNHNV and CDR2 YYDKDF (reference sequence). Trimming left V 1 base short and J 7 bases short, with 13 bases between. The CDR3 length is 15 residues. In nucleotides, the CDR3 is TGTGCCACCAGCAGAGCGCCAACAGGGATTGAAAAACTGTTTTTT. The encoded protein is CATSRAPTGIEKLFF.

The rearrangement links TRBV13 to TRBJ2-1, with 8 bases that match TRBD2. Germline loops: CDR1 PRHDT, CDR2 FYEKMQ (reference sequence). With 4 bases clipped from V and 8 bases from J, the junction kept 7 bases outside the gene matches. CDR3 length: 14 residues. This chain's CDR3 is CASSSGTRLDEQFF. DNA for the CDR3: TGTGCCAGCAGCTCCGGGACTAGATTAGATGAGCAGTTCTTC.

The chain recombines TRBV9 with TRBJ2-7; 7 bases line up with TRBD2. Per the germline V gene, CDR1 is SGDLS and CDR2 is YYNGEE. This CDR3 has 15 residues. The V and J ends lost 2 bases and 2 bases, in that order; junction bases with no gene match: 7. CDR3 amino acids: CASSVGREGPYEQYF. CDR3 coding DNA: TGTGCCAGCAGCGTGGGGAGGGAGGGCCCCTACGAGCAGTACTTC. The whole variable domain, remainder taken from reference TRBV9 and TRBJ2-7, is DSGVTQTPKHLITATGQRVTLRCSPRSGDLSVYWYQQSLDQGLQFLIQYYNGEERAKGNILERFSAQQFPDLHSELNLSSLELGDSALYFCASSVGREGPYEQYFGPGTRLTVT.

This clone was seen only a few times. The chain combines TRBV30 with TRBJ2-5; unclear D gene. Germline V gene sequence: CDR1 GTSNPN, CDR2 SVGIG (reference sequence). V was trimmed by 5 bases and J by 5 bases, leaving 15 bases between them. The CDR3 is 13 residues long. This CDR3 reads CAWGTGLSETQYF. The CDR3 DNA reads as TGTGCCTGGGGAACCGGTTTATCGGAGACCCAGTACTTC.

V and J are TRBV29-1 and TRBJ1-1; weak D call: TRBD1 (5 bases). The CDR3 sequence is 11 residues long. V gave up 6 bases and J gave up 11 bases, with 16 bases separating them. The germline gives CDR1 SQVTM, CDR2 ANQGSEA. The CDR3 DNA follows: TGCAGCGTCGAGCCCGGGACTAGCGCTTTCTTT. It yields the protein CSVEPGTSAFF.

V and J are TRBV7-9 and TRBJ1-1, with 8 bases matching TRBD1. Germline V CDR1 and CDR2: SEHNR, FQNEAQ (reference sequence). The CDR3 length is 15 residues. The ends lost 4 bases at V and 5 bases at J; junction bases unmatched: 9. The CDR3: CASSSLTGVGTEAFF. In DNA, the CDR3 is TGTGCCAGCAGCTCGCTGACAGGGGTTGGGACTGAAGCTTTCTTT.

This clone occurred a few times. This sequence joins TRBV6-6 and TRBJ1-2, with a weak D call TRBD1 (5 bases). The CDR3 is 12 residues long. Trimming left V 7 bases short and J 10 bases short, with 16 bases between. The germline gives CDR1 MNHNY, CDR2 SVGAGI (reference sequence). The CDR3 DNA is TGTGCCAGCACCGTCGCCGGGGCCCACTACACCTTC. It yields the protein CASTVAGAHYTF.

In this sample, this clone turned up a few times. This rearrangement joins TRBV15 to TRBJ2-7; a possible D gene is TRBD1 (6 bases). V lost 2 bases, J lost 2 bases, and 13 bases lay in between. This CDR3 is 15 amino acids long. Looked up from germline, CDR1 is LNHNV and CDR2 is YYDKDF (reference sequence). As DNA, the CDR3 is TGTGCCACCAGCAGACAACAGGGAATCCCCTACGAGCAGTACTTC. Amino acids: CATSRQQGIPYEQYF.

This clone was seen a few times. The J gene is TRBJ2-5, the V gene TRBV7-2; 8 bases fit TRBD1. The V gene end was trimmed by 5 bases and the J gene end by 3 bases; junction bases not matched to a gene: 8. The germline gives CDR1 SGHTA, CDR2 FQGNSA. This CDR3 is built from 15 residues. The CDR3 here is CASSLDRGSKETQYF. CDR3 nucleotide sequence: TGTGCCAGCAGCCTAGACAGGGGTAGTAAAGAGACCCAGTACTTC.

With respect to this clone: In the same sample, other DNA sequences code for this CDR3. The V gene is TRBV27, the J gene TRBJ2-1; D uncertain. Trimming took 6 bases from V and 3 from J, leaving 9 bases between them. Looked up from germline, CDR1 is MNHEY and CDR2 is SMNVEV (reference sequence). The CDR3 extends over 13 amino acids. Here the CDR3 DNA reads TGTGCCAGCAGCCTACTCGGCTACAATGAGCAGTTCTTC. It translates to CASSLLGYNEQFF.

This clone was counted a few times. The chain joins TRBV4-3 to TRBJ2-6; D possibly matches TRBD1 or TRBD2 (5 bases each). Germline values: CDR1 LGHNA, CDR2 YSLEER. There are 17 residues in the CDR3. With 1 base removed from V and 3 bases from J, the gap between germline ends came to 13 bases. The CDR3: CASSQGGVGGGANVLTF. DNA of the CDR3: TGCGCCAGCAGCCAAGGAGGGGTTGGCGGTGGGGCCAACGTCCTGACTTTC.

This clone has just a few counts. The chain joins TRBV30 to TRBJ1-2; no reliable D call. Germline V lookup: CDR1 GTSNPN, CDR2 SVGIG (reference sequence). V lost 6 bases and J lost 4, with 9 bases in between. This CDR3 comprises 11 residues. CDR3 loop: CACPWAYGYTF. The CDR3 region has the DNA TGTGCCTGTCCGTGGGCCTATGGCTACACCTTC.

The chain carries TRBV30 and TRBJ2-1; unclear D gene. The germline V gene has CDR1 GTSNPN and CDR2 SVGIG (reference sequence). This CDR3 region has 14 residues. V dropped 3 bases and J dropped 7 bases, with 16 bases sitting between them. The DNA of the CDR3 is TGTGCCTGGAGCGAGGACCTCCGGTGGAATGAGCAGTTCTTC. Translated: CAWSEDLRWNEQFF.

This clone was observed many times. The chain is built from TRBV30 and TRBJ2-4; D may be TRBD1 (5 bases). The CDR3 is made up of 12 amino acids. The germline V gene encodes CDR1 GTSNPN and CDR2 SVGIG (reference sequence). The germline V and J ends were trimmed by 8 bases and 4 bases, with 12 bases remaining between them. CDR3 amino acids: CAGDSGKNIQYF. The CDR3 nucleotides read TGTGCCGGAGACAGTGGGAAAAACATTCAGTACTTC.

This clone was seen a few times. The chain recombines TRBV25-1 with TRBJ1-5, with 7 nucleotides matching TRBD1. The CDR3 totals 13 residues. Germline V gene data show CDR1 as MGHDK and CDR2 as SYGVNS. Trimming took 2 bases from V and 7 from J; bases not matched to a gene: 2. This CDR3 is CASSETGVQPQHF. CDR3 nucleotides: TGTGCCAGCAGTGAAACAGGGGTCCAGCCCCAGCATTTT.

This chain joins TRBV29-1 and TRBJ2-5, with D maybe TRBD2 (6 bases). V was pared by 7 bases and J by 4 bases, with 22 bases between. The CDR3 runs to 15 residues. Looked up from germline, CDR1 is SQVTM and CDR2 is ANQGSEA. The CDR3 loop is CSAATGRRGGETQYF. CDR3 bases: TGCAGCGCCGCGACCGGGCGGAGGGGAGGAGAGACCCAGTACTTC. The full variable domain, with the rest looked up from reference TRBV29-1 and TRBJ2-5, is SAVISQKPSRDICQRGTSLTIQCQVDSQVTMMFWYRQQPGQSLTLIATANQGSEATYESGFVIDKFPISRPNLTFSTLTVSNMSPEDSSIYLCSAATGRRGGETQYFGPGTRLLVL.

Of note for this clone: This sample also contains other DNA sequences that code for the same CDR3. This chain uses TRBV29-1 with TRBJ2-1, with TRBD2 matching 8 bases. The germline V gene has CDR1 SQVTM and CDR2 ANQGSEA. This CDR3 comprises 14 residues. V shed 6 bases, J shed 0 bases, and the junction held 4 bases outside the gene matches. The CDR3 nucleotides read TGCAGCGTGGACAGCGGGAGCTCCTACAATGAGCAGTTCTTC. Translating it yields CSVDSGSSYNEQFF.